This section outlines one T cell receptor beta chain sequence together with its context. The CDR3 consists of 12 residues. Germline assignment: CDR1 SQVTM and CDR2 ANQGSEA. The record originates from a study of T cells expressing NK-cell markers. TCRdb reprocessed the 5' RACE reads, with one entry per CDR3 protein and no DNA. This repertoire includes a few hundred thousand distinct CDR3 sequences. Sequences were obtained from blood T cells: a sorted CD56 or NKG2C T cell subset, CD4+ or CD8+ T cells, or bulk PBMC T cells (not recorded which). The chain links TRBV29-1 to TRBJ2-1. This clonotype was sampled from a woman between 50 and 59 years old in good health. CDR3 loop: CSVGGTPNEQFF.